This TCR beta chain was found in a study of esophageal squamous cell carcinoma under preoperative chemotherapy. Looking at the study overall: Both tumor-infiltrating lymphocytes and peripheral blood T cells had their TCR repertoires profiled.

Study-wide points: Abundant clones tended to shrink rather than expand after paclitaxel-nedaplatin.

A single record per CDR3 protein comes from TCRdb applying MiXCR to the PCR reads. The sample yields 16,000 or so distinct CDR3 sequences, less than 65% seen once. Of note for this clonotype: Its antigen is not known.

Documented time point: before preoperative PTX-NDP chemotherapy. Before surgery, patients were given preoperative paclitaxel-nedaplatin chemotherapy. Trimming left V 8 bases short and J 7 bases short, with 19 bases between. The V gene's germline CDR1 is MNHNS and CDR2 SASEGT. This CDR3 comprises 14 residues. The chain couples TRBV6-1 to TRBJ2-3, with a possible D match to TRBD2 (5 bases). This sample was taken from a patient given preoperative chemotherapy. The TCR comes from a human donor with esophageal squamous cell carcinoma. The donor label of this sample is uncertain. CDR3 DNA sequence: TGTGCCAGCGCGAGGAGGAGCGCAAGAAATACGCAGTATTTT. Encoded protein: CASARRSARNTQYF.